The sequence of this T cell receptor (beta chain) was determined in a study of blood T cell repertoires in COVID-19. Looking at the study overall: COVID-19 samples collected from the United States, Italy and Spain covered acute and convalescent phases. PBMCs, B-cell-depleted T cells, or T cells provided the cDNA or gDNA that made up the material.

Per the study methods: Amplifying reference gene primers gave estimates of nucleated cell counts. Here immunoSEQ multiplex PCR was the method, and the copy in TCRdb shows in-frame clones only, minus some. For V, J and clone size, that table is used; D and trimming come from the DNA. This sample has approximately 70,000 clones, with over 80% found just once. Material: peripheral blood. The clonotype originates from a man older than 75 with active or convalescent COVID-19.

In DNA, the CDR3 is TGTGCCAGTAGTTCAACAGAAATCAACACGGCCGAGCAGTACTTC. Amino acids: CASSSTEINTAEQYF. The chain employs TRBV19 and TRBJ2-7; D is unresolved. The CDR3 sequence is 15 residues long. The germline V and J ends were trimmed by 5 bases and 6 bases, with 20 bases remaining between them. Germline V lookup: CDR1 LNHDA, CDR2 SQIVND (reference sequence).